Listed here are 22 T cell receptor beta chains from one sample, sequenced in a study of T cell responses to AZD1222 COVID-19 vaccine. Repertoires were generated with immunoSEQ multiplex PCR, while TCRdb's copy carries only in-frame clones and drops some. This repertoire shows approximately 90,000 clones, approximately 92% found once; its top ten account for roughly 12%. The starting material was peripheral blood, obtained on day 0 of AZD1222 vaccination. The receptors were sampled from an adult in good health.

V and J are TRBV2 and TRBJ1-5, with 8 bases that match TRBD1. With V trimmed by 6 bases and J by 5 bases, 6 bases remained unmatched. The germline V gene has CDR1 SNHLY and CDR2 FYNNEI. The CDR3 consists of 14 residues. The CDR3 region is CASSGQGKDQPQHF. In nucleotides, the CDR3 is TGTGCCAGCAGCGGACAGGGTAAGGATCAGCCCCAGCATTTT.

The chain links TRBV3-1 (or the pseudogene TRBV3-2) to TRBJ2-7; D is possibly TRBD1 (5 bases). Deletions cut 1 base from V and 2 bases from J, with 15 bases between. Germline lookup yields CDR1 LGHDT and CDR2 YNNKEL (reference sequence). The CDR3 totals 16 residues. The chain's CDR3 is CASSQASRTHAYEQYF. CDR3 nucleotides: TGTGCCAGCAGCCAAGCTTCTAGGACACACGCCTACGAGCAGTACTTC.

The V and J genes are TRBV16 and TRBJ2-1; D gene unclear. The CDR3 is 17 amino acids. In germline, CDR1 is KGHSY, CDR2 FQNENV. The germline V and J ends were trimmed by 1 base and 0 bases, with 13 bases remaining between them. The CDR3 spells CASSQLGGLSSYNEQFF. The DNA for the CDR3 is TGTGCCAGCAGCCAATTAGGTGGATTGAGCTCCTACAATGAGCAGTTCTTC. The full variable domain, in which reference TRBV16 and TRBJ2-1 provide the parts outside the CDR3, is GEEVAQTPKHLVRGEGQKAKLYCAPIKGHSYVFWYQQVLKNEFKFLISFQNENVFDETGMPKERFSAKCLPNSPCSLEIQATKLEDSAVYFCASSQLGGLSSYNEQFFGPGTRLTVL.

The rearrangement joins TRBV27 to TRBJ2-7, with 10 bases lining up with TRBD1. Germline V gene lookup returns CDR1 MNHEY and CDR2 SMNVEV (reference sequence). The CDR3 consists of 13 residues. V was pared by 8 bases and J by 4 bases, with 5 bases of the junction left unmatched. The CDR3 DNA reads as TGTGCCAGCGGAAAGGACAGGGGGTACGAGCAGTACTTC. This sequence encodes CASGKDRGYEQYF.

The chain recombines TRBV21-1 with TRBJ1-1. TRBV21-1 is a pseudogene segment. The CDR3 is 17 residues long. The CDR3 DNA sequence: TGTGCCAGCAGCAAGGAGTTTAACCGGATCCACGGTACTGAAGCTTTCTTT. It is translated as CASSKEFNRIHGTEAFF.

The V call is TRBV5-1, the J call TRBJ1-2, with a tentative D call TRBD1 (5 bases). The ends were cut back, 4 bases at V and 5 bases at J, with 18 bases in the middle. In germline, CDR1 is SGHRS, CDR2 YFSETQ. This CDR3 comprises 15 residues. The CDR3 DNA follows: TGCGCCAGCAGCCTGGGACCCGAGGGAGGGTATGGCTACACCTTC. Its protein product is CASSLGPEGGYGYTF.

The V call is TRBV30, the J call TRBJ1-2; no clear D gene. The germline V gene encodes CDR1 GTSNPN and CDR2 SVGIG (reference sequence). Trimming removed 1 base from V and 0 bases from J, with 15 bases in between. CDR3 length: 16 residues. The CDR3 spells CAWSGLAVLTNYGYTF. CDR3 in DNA: TGTGCCTGGAGTGGGTTGGCAGTTTTAACTAACTATGGCTACACCTTC.

V usage is TRBV11-1 and J usage is TRBJ1-1; 7 bases are a match to TRBD1. The CDR3 is 15 residues long. The J segment lost 0 bases and the V segment lost 5 bases, leaving 6 bases of the junction unmatched. Germline CDR1 reads SGHAT; CDR2 reads FQDESV (reference sequence). CDR3 coding DNA: TGTGCCAGCAGCACACTGGGACAGATGAACACTGAAGCTTTCTTT. Translating gives CASSTLGQMNTEAFF.

The V call is TRBV5-1, the J call TRBJ2-6; the D gene is possibly TRBD2 (6 bases). Between the trimmed V and J ends, which lost 4 bases and 1 base, there was a span of 12 bases. Germline V gene data show CDR1 as SGHRS and CDR2 as YFSETQ. The CDR3 loop spans 16 amino acids. DNA for the CDR3: TGCGCCAGCAGCCCGAGTGGGGGGTCTGGGGCCAACGTCCTGACTTTC. Residues: CASSPSGGSGANVLTF.

The genes are TRBV23-1 and TRBJ1-4, with D possibly being TRBD1 (5 bases). TRBV23-1 counts as an open reading frame of uncertain function. The CDR3 covers 15 residues. The ends were cut back, 6 bases at V and 7 bases at J, with 18 bases in the middle. The CDR3, as DNA: TGCGCCAGCAGGAACAGGCTTCGGAGGGGTGAAAAACTGTTTTTT. Amino acids: CASRNRLRRGEKLFF.

The V call is TRBV2, the J call TRBJ2-7; D is uncertain. CDR3 length equals 12 residues. Between the trimmed V and J ends, which lost 4 bases and 2 bases, there was a span of 6 bases. CDR1 is SNHLY and CDR2 is FYNNEI in the germline V gene. CDR3 in amino acids: CASSGWPYEQYF. CDR3 DNA sequence: TGTGCCAGCAGTGGTTGGCCCTACGAGCAGTACTTC. The whole variable domain, remainder taken from reference TRBV2 and TRBJ2-7, is EPEVTQTPSHQVTQMGQEVILRCVPISNHLYFYWYRQILGQKVEFLVSFYNNEISEKSEIFDDQFSVERPDGSNFTLKIRSTKLEDSAMYFCASSGWPYEQYFGPGTRLTVT.

The gene calls are TRBV7-9 and TRBJ1-2; D gene uncertain. The CDR3 has 13 amino acids. Trimming took 1 base from V and 4 from J, leaving 7 bases between them. CDR1 and CDR2 from the germline V gene are SEHNR and FQNEAQ (reference sequence). The CDR3: CASSLDGPYGYTF. The CDR3 nucleotides read TGTGCCAGCAGCTTAGACGGCCCCTATGGCTACACCTTC.

This clone was detected once. The gene calls are TRBV3-1 (or the pseudogene TRBV3-2) and TRBJ2-3; 9 bases match TRBD2. With 3 bases clipped from V and 5 bases from J, the junction kept 6 bases outside the gene matches. This CDR3 is 15 amino acids long. The germline gives CDR1 LGHDT, CDR2 YNNKEL (reference sequence). CDR3 amino acids: CASSQAGGRGDTQYF. CDR3 DNA sequence: TGTGCCAGCAGCCAGGCGGGGGGGCGTGGAGATACGCAGTATTTT.

The chain carries TRBV19 and TRBJ2-1; TRBD2 might be the D (6 bases). The CDR3 is 15 amino acids. Germline V gene sequence: CDR1 LNHDA, CDR2 SQIVND (reference sequence). The germline V and J ends were trimmed by 1 base and 9 bases, with 16 bases remaining between them. In DNA form, the CDR3 reads TGTGCCAGTAGTATAGTAACGGGAGACGTAGTTGAGCAGTTCTTC. Protein product: CASSIVTGDVVEQFF.

The genes are TRBV10-3 and TRBJ1-5, with TRBD1 matching 7 bases. The CDR3 runs 17 residues. Germline CDR1 reads ENHRY; CDR2 reads SYGVKD. Trimming cost V 0 bases and J 1 base; bases outside gene matches: 6. CDR3 sequence (DNA): TGTGCCATCAGTGAGTCGACAGGGCCTACAAGCAATCAGCCCCAGCATTTT. Its protein product is CAISESTGPTSNQPQHF.

This chain connects TRBV18 to TRBJ1-1, with D unresolved. The CDR3 is 13 amino acids. V was trimmed by 4 bases and J by 4 bases, leaving 10 bases between them. Germline lookup yields CDR1 KGHSH and CDR2 LQKENI. CDR3 in DNA: TGTGCCAGCTCACGAGGAATTTTCACTGAAGCTTTCTTT. Its translation: CASSRGIFTEAFF.

The chain recombines TRBV7-9 with TRBJ1-3, with unresolved D. Germline V gives CDR1 SEHNR, CDR2 FQNEAQ (reference sequence). CDR3 length equals 15 residues. The V end was cut by 4 bases, the J end by 2 bases, with 12 bases between. The CDR3 region has the DNA TGTGCCAGCAGCTCCCGAGCACAGCCTGGAAACACCATATATTTT. Translation gives CASSSRAQPGNTIYF.

This clone turned up a few times. The chain uses TRBV28 and TRBJ2-7; D may be TRBD1 (5 bases). Germline V gene data show CDR1 as MDHEN and CDR2 as SYDVKM. V lost 8 bases to trimming and J lost 7 bases, with 9 bases between them. The CDR3 covers 10 residues. The CDR3 sequence: CASQGGEQYF. CDR3 sequence (DNA): TGTGCCAGCCAGGGCGGAGAGCAGTACTTC.

The CDR3 DNA follows: TGTGCCAGCAGTGACACTAGCGGGGGGCTATACAATGAGCAGTTCTTC. This encodes CASSDTSGGLYNEQFF. The chain joins TRBV25-1 to TRBJ2-1, with 12 nucleotides matching TRBD2. CDR1 MGHDK and CDR2 SYGVNS come from the germline V gene. The CDR3 runs to 16 residues. J gave up 4 bases and V 3 bases, and 4 bases lay outside the gene matches.

The J gene is TRBJ2-5, the V gene TRBV6-5; TRBD1 is a possible D gene (6 bases). V was pared by 2 bases and J by 0 bases, with 10 bases between. The germline V gene has CDR1 MNHEY and CDR2 SVGAGI. This CDR3 has 15 amino acids. CDR3 bases: TGTGCCAGCAGTTACGCCACAGGGAACCAAGAGACCCAGTACTTC. Translated, it gives CASSYATGNQETQYF.

This chain uses TRBV4-3 with TRBJ2-1, with 10 bases lining up with TRBD1. V lost 4 bases, J lost 8 bases, and 11 bases stayed unmatched. Germline V gene sequence: CDR1 LGHNA, CDR2 YSLEER. This CDR3 spans 16 amino acids. The CDR3 here is CASSRRTGGLGDEQFF. The DNA for the CDR3 is TGCGCCAGCAGCCGCCGGACAGGGGGGCTTGGGGATGAGCAGTTCTTC.

This sequence joins TRBV2 and TRBJ2-3; D unclear. The CDR3 runs 11 residues. CDR1 SNHLY and CDR2 FYNNEI come from the germline V gene. The V end lost 4 bases, the J end lost 5 bases, and 4 bases lay between the germline ends. The CDR3 loop reads CASSVRDTQYF. The CDR3 DNA follows: TGTGCCAGCAGTGTAAGAGATACGCAGTATTTT.